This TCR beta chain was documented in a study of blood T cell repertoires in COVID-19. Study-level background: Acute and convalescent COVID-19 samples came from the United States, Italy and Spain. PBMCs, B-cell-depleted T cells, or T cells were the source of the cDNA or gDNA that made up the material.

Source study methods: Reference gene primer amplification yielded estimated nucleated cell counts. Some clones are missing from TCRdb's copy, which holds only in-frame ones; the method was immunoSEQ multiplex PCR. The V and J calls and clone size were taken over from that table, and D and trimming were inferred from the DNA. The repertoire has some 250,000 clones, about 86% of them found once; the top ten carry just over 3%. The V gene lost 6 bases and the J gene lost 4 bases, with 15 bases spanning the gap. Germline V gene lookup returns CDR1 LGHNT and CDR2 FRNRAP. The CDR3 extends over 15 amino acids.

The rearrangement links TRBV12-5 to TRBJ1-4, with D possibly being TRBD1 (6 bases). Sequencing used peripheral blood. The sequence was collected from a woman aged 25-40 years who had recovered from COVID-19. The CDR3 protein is CASGRTGTINEKLFF. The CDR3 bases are TGTGCTAGTGGCCGAACAGGGACTATTAATGAAAAACTGTTTTTT.